One and the same sample provided the 10 T cell receptor beta chains below, sequenced in a study of T cell responses to AZD1222 COVID-19 vaccine. Sequencing used immunoSEQ multiplex PCR; TCRdb keeps in-frame clones, though not all of them. This table holds about 180,000 clones, about 86% found once. The input for sequencing was peripheral blood, taken on day 0 of AZD1222 vaccination. These receptors were obtained from an adult in good health.

The rearrangement uses TRBV20-1 and TRBJ2-3, with D perhaps TRBD1 (6 bases). The CDR3 length is 13 residues. V dropped 3 bases and J dropped 1 base, with 8 bases sitting between them. Germline CDR1 reads DFQATT; CDR2 reads SNEGSKA (reference sequence). CDR3 in amino acids: CSASWTGTDTQYF. The CDR3 DNA sequence: TGCAGTGCTAGTTGGACAGGCACAGATACGCAGTATTTT.

The rearrangement uses TRBV7-3 and TRBJ2-5, with D possibly matching TRBD2 (5 bases). The better agreement between TRBJ2-7 and the DNA end casts doubt on the J call. CDR1 is SGHTA and CDR2 is FQGTGA in the germline V gene. There are 16 residues in the CDR3. CDR3: CASNRRRTSSSYEQYF. CDR3 DNA: TGTGCCAGCAACCGTAGGAGGACGTCAAGCTCCTACGAGCAGTACTTC.

The chain recombines TRBV10-2 with TRBJ1-2; D may be TRBD1 (6 bases). Trimming shortened V by 7 bases and J by 4 bases, and 16 bases separated the two germline ends. Germline assignment: CDR1 WSHSY and CDR2 SAAADI. The CDR3 is 14 amino acids. Here the CDR3 DNA reads TGCGCCAGCACTCCGGACAGATTCTCCTATGGCTACACCTTC. Its translation: CASTPDRFSYGYTF.

The chain recombines TRBV5-4 with TRBJ1-1; D might be TRBD1 (5 bases). V lost 9 bases and J lost 0, with 15 bases in between. Germline V gives CDR1 SGHNT, CDR2 YYREEE (reference sequence). CDR3 length equals 14 residues. CDR3: CAMTEGPMNTEAFF. CDR3 DNA: TGTGCCATGACGGAGGGGCCCATGAACACTGAAGCTTTCTTT.

This clone showed up just once. The chain employs TRBV28 and TRBJ1-4, with 9 positions matching TRBD1. Per germline, CDR1 MDHEN and CDR2 SYDVKM. CDR3 size: 15 residues. V gave up 7 bases and J gave up 5 bases; unmatched junction bases: 8. As DNA, the CDR3 is TGTGCCAGCACCTACGAAGGGACAGGGAATGAAAAACTGTTTTTT. Its protein product is CASTYEGTGNEKLFF.

There are a few counts of this clone. The chain uses TRBV9 and TRBJ1-3, with D hard to call. CDR1 and CDR2 (germline): SGDLS, YYNGEE. The V end lost 0 bases, the J end lost 0 bases, and 10 bases lay between the germline ends. This CDR3 is built from 16 residues. CDR3 sequence (DNA): TGTGCCAGCAGCGTAGTTGATCGCCGCTCTGGAAACACCATATATTTT. This gives the protein CASSVVDRRSGNTIYF.

The rearrangement links TRBV28 to TRBJ2-3, with 9 bases fitting TRBD1. The CDR3 sequence is 16 residues long. CDR1 MDHEN and CDR2 SYDVKM come from the germline V gene. J gave up 5 bases and V 5 bases, and 11 bases lay outside the gene matches. CDR3 DNA sequence: TGTGCCAGCAGTGCAGGGGGACAGGGTGATCAAGATACGCAGTATTTT. Translated: CASSAGGQGDQDTQYF.

The V call is TRBV5-1, the J call TRBJ2-7, with D tentatively TRBD1 or TRBD2 (6 bases each). The ends were cut back, 2 bases at V and 6 bases at J, with 18 bases in the middle. Germline CDR1 SGHRS, CDR2 YFSETQ. CDR3 length: 15 amino acids. CDR3 in DNA: TGCGCCAGCAGCTTTAAGGGACCAGGGGACTCCGAGCAGTACTTC. Translation: CASSFKGPGDSEQYF.

V and J are TRBV9 and TRBJ1-6; no reliable D call. The ends were cut back, 3 bases at V and 4 bases at J, with 2 bases in the middle. The CDR3 runs 12 residues. CDR1 and CDR2 (germline): SGDLS, YYNGEE. The chain's CDR3 is CASSAYNSPLHF. In DNA form, the CDR3 reads TGTGCCAGCAGCGCTTATAATTCACCCCTCCACTTT.

The V call is TRBV18, the J call TRBJ2-1; D unclear. This CDR3 is built from 13 residues. CDR1 and CDR2 from the germline V gene are KGHSH and LQKENI. V lost 9 bases and J 8 bases, leaving 17 bases between the germline ends. In DNA, the CDR3 is TGTGCCAGTTCCCTAGGAATGGCCGATGAGCAGTTCTTC. It encodes CASSLGMADEQFF.